Detailed here is one T cell receptor (beta chain). Antigen: not known. This sample is drawn from a study of cytomegalovirus exposure and HLA in healthy donors. Overall study: Drawn from HLA-typed donors, tens of millions of unique TCRs were held in an early data release.

Notes on the study in general: In the analysis, some V segments, TRBV6-2 and TRBV6-3 included, were excluded as indistinguishable. Presence/absence results assume similar sequencing depth per donor, which may not hold. Most TCRs appeared rarely, but some public TCRs recurred in many donors.

Germline V gives CDR1 SGHAT, CDR2 FQNNGV. Trimming stripped 5 bases from V and 2 bases from J, with 16 bases between. The CDR3 is 15 residues long. Amplification used 60 Vbeta primers and 13 Jbeta primers. The repertoire was sequenced with immunoSEQ multiplex PCR; TCRdb's copy has only in-frame clones and lacks some. The sample yields fewer than 200,000 clones, roughly 74% seen once. Sequenced: PBMCs. This clonotype originated in a female donor in good health and CMV-seronegative. The rearrangement joins TRBV11-2 to TRBJ2-7, with a possible D match to TRBD1 (8 bases). CDR3 DNA: TGTGCCAGCAGCCTGGGGGGGACAGGCACCTACGAGCAGTACTTC. Translating gives CASSLGGTGTYEQYF.